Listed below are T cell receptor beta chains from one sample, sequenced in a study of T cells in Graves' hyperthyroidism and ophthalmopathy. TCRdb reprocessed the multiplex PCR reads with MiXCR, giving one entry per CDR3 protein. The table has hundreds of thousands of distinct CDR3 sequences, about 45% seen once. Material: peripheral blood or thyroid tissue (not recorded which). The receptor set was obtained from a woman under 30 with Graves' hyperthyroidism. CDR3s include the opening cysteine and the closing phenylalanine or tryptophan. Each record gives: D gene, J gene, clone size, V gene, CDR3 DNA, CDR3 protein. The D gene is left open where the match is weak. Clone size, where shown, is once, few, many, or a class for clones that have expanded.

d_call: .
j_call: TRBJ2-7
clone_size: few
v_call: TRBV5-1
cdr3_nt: TGCGCCAGCAGCGCGGGTATTGGCACCTCCTACGAGCAGTACTTC
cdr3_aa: CASSAGIGTSYEQYF

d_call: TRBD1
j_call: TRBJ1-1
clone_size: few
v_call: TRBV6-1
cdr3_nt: TGTGCCGGCGGGACAGTCGGCGAAGCTTTCTTT
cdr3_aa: CAGGTVGEAFF

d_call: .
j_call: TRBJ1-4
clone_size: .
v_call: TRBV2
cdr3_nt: TGTGCCAGCAGTACGGGATCTGCAACTAATGAAAAACTGTTTTTT
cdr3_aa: CASSTGSATNEKLFF

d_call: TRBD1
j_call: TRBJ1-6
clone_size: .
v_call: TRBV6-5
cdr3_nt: TGTGCCAGCAGTTTGGGACAGGGGTTTTCACCCCTCCACTTT
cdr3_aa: CASSLGQGFSPLHF

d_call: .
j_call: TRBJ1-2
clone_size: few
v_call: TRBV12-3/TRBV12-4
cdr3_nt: TGTGCCAGCAGTTTTGATCGGAACGCCTTC
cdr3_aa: CASSFDRNAF

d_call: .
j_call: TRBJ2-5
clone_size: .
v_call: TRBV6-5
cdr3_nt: TGTGCCAGCAGTTGGGGCAGGGACCAAGAGACCCAGTACTTC
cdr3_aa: CASSWGRDQETQYF

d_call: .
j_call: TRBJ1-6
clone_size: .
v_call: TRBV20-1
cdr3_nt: TGCAGTGCTTCGAACACGGATCTCACCCTCCACTTT
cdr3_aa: CSASNTDLTLHF

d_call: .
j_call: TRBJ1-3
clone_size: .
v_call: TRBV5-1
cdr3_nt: TGCGCCAGCGGCCTTGGAGGATCGGACACCATATATTTT
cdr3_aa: CASGLGGSDTIYF

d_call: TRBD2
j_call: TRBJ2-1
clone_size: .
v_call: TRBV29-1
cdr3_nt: TGCAGCGTTGAAAGGCTAGCGGGCTACAATGAGCAGTTCTTC
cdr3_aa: CSVERLAGYNEQFF

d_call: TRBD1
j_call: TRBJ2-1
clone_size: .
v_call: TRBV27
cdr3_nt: TGTGCCAGCAGTTTCATGCAGGGGGTTAACAATGAGCAGTTCTTC
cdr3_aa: CASSFMQGVNNEQFF

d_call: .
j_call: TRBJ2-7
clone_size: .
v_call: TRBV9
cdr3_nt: TGTGCCAGCAGCGGGAGGGGGGCTTCGTCCTACGAGCAGTACTTC
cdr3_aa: CASSGRGASSYEQYF

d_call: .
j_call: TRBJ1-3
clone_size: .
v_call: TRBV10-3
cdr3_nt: TGTGCCATCAGAGGGGGTGACTATGGCTACACCATATATTTT
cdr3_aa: CAIRGGDYGYTIYF

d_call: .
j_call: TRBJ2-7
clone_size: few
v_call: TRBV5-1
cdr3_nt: TGCGCCAGCAGCTTGAGAGGCTCCGACTACGAGCAGTACTTC
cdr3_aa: CASSLRGSDYEQYF

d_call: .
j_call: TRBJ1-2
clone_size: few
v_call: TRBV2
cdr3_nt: TGTGCCAGCAGTGAGTGGCAAAACTATGGCTACACCTTC
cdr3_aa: CASSEWQNYGYTF

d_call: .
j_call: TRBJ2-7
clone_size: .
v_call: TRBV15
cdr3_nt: TGTGCCACCAGCAGAGACTTGAGGACGGAGCAGTACTTC
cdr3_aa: CATSRDLRTEQYF

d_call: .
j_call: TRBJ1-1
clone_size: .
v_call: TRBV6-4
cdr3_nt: TGTGCCAGCAGTGACTCGGGGGGGGGCGGTCTATGGTCTGAAGCTTTCTTT
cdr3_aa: CASSDSGGGGLWSEAFF

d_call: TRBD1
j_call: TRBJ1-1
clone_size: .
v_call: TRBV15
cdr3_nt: TGTGCCACCAGCAGTTTACCAGGGGGCTATGGCACTGAAGCTTTCTTT
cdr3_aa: CATSSLPGGYGTEAFF

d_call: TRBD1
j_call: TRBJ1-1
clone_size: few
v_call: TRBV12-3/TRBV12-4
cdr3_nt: TGTGCCAGCAGTTTAGTGGGGACAGGGTCGAGGGGCACTGAAGCTTTCTTT
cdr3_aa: CASSLVGTGSRGTEAFF

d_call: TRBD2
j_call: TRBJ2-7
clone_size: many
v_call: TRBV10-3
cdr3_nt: TGTGCCATCAGGTCCGGGACTAGCAAGGACGAGCAGTACTTC
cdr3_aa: CAIRSGTSKDEQYF

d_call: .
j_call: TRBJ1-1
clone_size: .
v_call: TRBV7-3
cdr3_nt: TGTGCCAGCAGCCTGCTTGGGGCGGAACACACTGAAACTTTCTTT
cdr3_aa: CASSLLGAEHTETFF

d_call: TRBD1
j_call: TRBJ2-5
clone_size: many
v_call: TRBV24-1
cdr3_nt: TGTGCCACCAGTCCGACAGGGGATTATAGGGAGACCCAGTACTTC
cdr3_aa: CATSPTGDYRETQYF

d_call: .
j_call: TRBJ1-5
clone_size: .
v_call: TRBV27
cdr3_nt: TGTGCCAGCAGTACCGCGGGCAATCAGCCCCAGCATTTT
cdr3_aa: CASSTAGNQPQHF

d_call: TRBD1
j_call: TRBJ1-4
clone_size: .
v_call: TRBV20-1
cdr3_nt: TGCAGTGCTCAGGGGGCGGACGAAAAACTGTTTTTT
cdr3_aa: CSAQGADEKLFF

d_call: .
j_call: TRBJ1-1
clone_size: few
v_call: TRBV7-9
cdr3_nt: TGTGCCAGCAGAACACCTAACATGAACACTGAAGCTTTCTTT
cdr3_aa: CASRTPNMNTEAFF

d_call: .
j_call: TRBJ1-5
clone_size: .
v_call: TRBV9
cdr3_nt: TGTGCCAGCAGTGCAAGGGATCTTGGCAATCAGCCCCAGCATTTT
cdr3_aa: CASSARDLGNQPQHF

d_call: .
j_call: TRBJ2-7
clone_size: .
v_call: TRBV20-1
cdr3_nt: TGCAGTGCTAGGGAACTAGCTATCTCCTACGAGCAGTACTTC
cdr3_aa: CSARELAISYEQYF

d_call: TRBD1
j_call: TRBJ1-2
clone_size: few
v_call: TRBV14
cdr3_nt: TGTGCCAGCAGCGTGACAGGGGCCGAACGCTACACCTTC
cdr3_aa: CASSVTGAERYTF

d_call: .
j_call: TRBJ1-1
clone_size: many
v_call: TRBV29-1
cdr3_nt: TGCAGCGTTGAAAGGAGGGGAGCTGAAGCTTTCTTT
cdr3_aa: CSVERRGAEAFF

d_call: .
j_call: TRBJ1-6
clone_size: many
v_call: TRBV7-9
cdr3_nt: TGTGCCAGCAGCTTAGTTCGGGGGTATAATTCACCCCTCCACTTT
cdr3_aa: CASSLVRGYNSPLHF

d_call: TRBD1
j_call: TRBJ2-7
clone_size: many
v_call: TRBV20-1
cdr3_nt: TGCAGTGCTAGGGGGACAGTAACCTACGAGCAGTACTTC
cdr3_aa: CSARGTVTYEQYF

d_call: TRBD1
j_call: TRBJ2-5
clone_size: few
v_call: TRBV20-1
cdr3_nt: TGCAGTGCCCCACGCACGGACAGGGGGCGCAGGGTCAGTGAGACCCAGTACTTC
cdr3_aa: CSAPRTDRGRRVSETQYF

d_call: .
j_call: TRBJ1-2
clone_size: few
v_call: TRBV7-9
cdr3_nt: TGTGCCAGCAGTTCTAGCTATGGCTACACCTTC
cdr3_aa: CASSSSYGYTF

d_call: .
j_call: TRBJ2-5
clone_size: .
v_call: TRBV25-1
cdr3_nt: TGCGCCAGCAGCCCCGTTCTTCGGATCTGGAGGGAGACCCAGTACTTC
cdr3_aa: CASSPVLRIWRETQYF

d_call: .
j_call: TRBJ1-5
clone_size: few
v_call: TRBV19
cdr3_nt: TGTGCCAGTAGTATTTACACCGGATACGATCAGCCCCAGCATTTT
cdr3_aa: CASSIYTGYDQPQHF

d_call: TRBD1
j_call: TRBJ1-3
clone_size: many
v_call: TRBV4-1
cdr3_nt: TGCGCCAGCAGCCAAGACGACAGGGTTGGAAACACCATATATTTT
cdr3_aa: CASSQDDRVGNTIYF

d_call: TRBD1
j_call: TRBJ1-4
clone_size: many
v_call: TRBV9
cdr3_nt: TGTGCCAGCAGTGCGCGGACAGGGGATGAAAAACTGTTTTTT
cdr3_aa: CASSARTGDEKLFF

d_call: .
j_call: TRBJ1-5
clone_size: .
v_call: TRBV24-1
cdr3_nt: TGTGCCACCAGTGATTTGGCGGGAACCGGGGAGACCCAGCATTTT
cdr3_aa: CATSDLAGTGETQHF

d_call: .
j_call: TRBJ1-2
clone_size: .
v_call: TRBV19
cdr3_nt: TGTGCCAGTACCACGGACAGCGGTCGGGGAGGCTACACCTTC
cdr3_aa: CASTTDSGRGGYTF

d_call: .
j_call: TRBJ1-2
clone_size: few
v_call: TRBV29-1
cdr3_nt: TGCAGCGTTGAAGATCGGCAGGCCGCTAGCTATGGCTACACCTTC
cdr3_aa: CSVEDRQAASYGYTF

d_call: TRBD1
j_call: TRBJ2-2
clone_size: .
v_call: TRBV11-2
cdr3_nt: TGTGCCAGCAGCACAGGGGTTGGAACCGGGGAGCTGTTTTTT
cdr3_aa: CASSTGVGTGELFF

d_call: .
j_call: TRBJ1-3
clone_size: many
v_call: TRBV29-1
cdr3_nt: TGCAGCGTTATGGAGGGGGGCTCTGGAAACACCATATATTTT
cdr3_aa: CSVMEGGSGNTIYF

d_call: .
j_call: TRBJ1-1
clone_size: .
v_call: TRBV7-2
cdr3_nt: TGTGCCAGCAGCCAAGACATTGGGTGGATGCGAGACACTGAAGCTTTCTTT
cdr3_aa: CASSQDIGWMRDTEAFF

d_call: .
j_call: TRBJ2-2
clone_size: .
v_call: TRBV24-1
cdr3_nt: TGTGCCACCAGCGGGGGGCCAAGAGTCGGGGAGCTGTTTTTT
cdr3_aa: CATSGGPRVGELFF

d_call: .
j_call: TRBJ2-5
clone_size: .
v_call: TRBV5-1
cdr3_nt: TGCGCCAGCAGCCTACCCTATCAAGAGACCCAGTACTTC
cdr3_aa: CASSLPYQETQYF

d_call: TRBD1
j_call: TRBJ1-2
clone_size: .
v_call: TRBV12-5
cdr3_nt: TGTGCTAGTGGTCTTCACGACAGGGAGGGCTACACCTTC
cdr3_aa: CASGLHDREGYTF

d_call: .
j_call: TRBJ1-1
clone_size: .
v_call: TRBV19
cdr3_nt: TGTGCCAGTAGTCTCCAGGCCACTGAAGCTTTCTTT
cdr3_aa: CASSLQATEAFF